Presented here are 32 T cell receptor beta chains from one specimen sequenced in a study of shared T cell receptors in the human thymus. Some clones are missing from TCRdb's copy, which holds only in-frame ones; the method was immunoSEQ multiplex PCR. The table records hundreds of thousands of clones, 78% of them present only once. The same sample was also used in a study of human thymus T cells.

Sequencing was performed on thymocytes. These receptors all come from a boy under two years old with a congenital heart defect.

The chain uses TRBV19 and TRBJ1-2, with D unresolved. Trimming removed 7 bases from V and 6 bases from J, with 18 bases in between. Germline V CDR1 and CDR2: LNHDA, SQIVND (reference sequence). This CDR3 comprises 14 residues. CDR3 bases: TGTGCCAGTACCCTACGATGGGAGTTAAATGGCTACACCTTC. Protein product: CASTLRWELNGYTF. Using reference TRBV19 and TRBJ1-2 for the parts outside the CDR3, the full variable domain is DGGITQSPKYLFRKEGQNVTLSCEQNLNHDAMYWYRQDPGQGLRLIYYSQIVNDFQKGDIAEGYSVSREKKESFPLTVTSAQKNPTAFYLCASTLRWELNGYTFGSGTRLTVV.

The chain carries TRBV6-1 and TRBJ2-7; 10 positions agree with TRBD1. CDR3 length equals 14 residues. Per germline, CDR1 MNHNS and CDR2 SASEGT. V gave up 6 bases and J gave up 4 bases; unmatched junction bases: 6. The CDR3 DNA reads as TGTGCCAGCAGAATTAGACAGGGGGCGTACGAGCAGTACTTC. Amino acid sequence: CASRIRQGAYEQYF.

The chain combines TRBV21-1 with TRBJ1-5; the table assigns TRBD1, which was not confirmed against the DNA. TRBV21-1 is marked as a pseudogene. The CDR3 totals 14 residues. The CDR3 spells CASMKTGDFWPQHF. The CDR3 coding sequence is TGTGCCAGCATGAAGACAGGGGATTTTTGGCCCCAGCATTTT.

This clone was seen a few times. CDR3 region: CASGQGALSGANVLTF. The CDR3 region has the DNA TGTGCCTCGGGACAGGGGGCTCTCTCTGGGGCCAACGTCCTGACTTTC. The chain joins TRBV30 to TRBJ2-6, with 12 bases matching TRBD1. CDR3 length equals 16 residues. From germline, CDR1 is GTSNPN and CDR2 SVGIG (reference sequence). V dropped 7 bases and J dropped 0; count of bases not matched to a gene: 4.

The chain recombines TRBV4-2 with TRBJ2-7; 8 nucleotides agree with TRBD2. The CDR3 consists of 13 residues. CDR1 is LGHNA, CDR2 YNFKEQ, per germline. The trim removed 3 bases at V and 5 bases at J, leaving 3 bases unmatched. This CDR3 reads CASSQSGSHEQYF. CDR3 in DNA: TGTGCCAGCAGCCAGAGCGGGAGCCACGAGCAGTACTTC.

V gene TRBV19 combines with J gene TRBJ2-5, with TRBD2 as a possible D gene (8 bases). The germline CDR1 and CDR2 sequences are LNHDA and SQIVND (reference sequence). V shed 0 bases and J shed 5 bases, with 22 bases lying between them. CDR3 length: 18 residues. The CDR3 nucleotides read TGTGCCAGTAGTATAGATTCATCGGGAGGGGGCAAAGATGAGACCCAGTACTTC. This encodes CASSIDSSGGGKDETQYF.

This clone has a single count. The chain recombines TRBV23-1 with TRBJ2-2; TRBD2 aligns across 10 bases. TRBV23-1 has ORF status, its function being uncertain. Trimming took 2 bases from V and 2 from J; bases not matched to a gene: 5. The CDR3 is 17 amino acids. CDR3: CASSQPAGGPNTGELFF. The CDR3 nucleotides read TGCGCCAGCAGTCAACCAGCGGGAGGGCCTAACACCGGGGAGCTGTTTTTT.

The chain has TRBV14 and TRBJ2-1, with 12 bases identical to TRBD2. The CDR3 has 16 amino acids. The V gene end was trimmed by 4 bases and the J gene end by 4 bases; junction bases not matched to a gene: 5. Germline V gene data show CDR1 as SGHDN and CDR2 as FVKESK. This CDR3 reads CASSPGLAGLYNEQFF. The CDR3 bases are TGTGCCAGCAGCCCCGGACTAGCGGGATTATACAATGAGCAGTTCTTC. Filled out from reference TRBV14 and TRBJ2-1, the complete variable domain reads EAGVTQFPSHSVIEKGQTVTLRCDPISGHDNLYWYRRVMGKEIKFLLHFVKESKQDESGMPNNRFLAERTGGTYSTLKVQPAELEDSGVYFCASSPGLAGLYNEQFFGPGTRLTVL.

About this clone itself: Other nucleotide sequences from this sample produce the same CDR3. This chain uses TRBV29-1 with TRBJ2-1, with 8 nucleotides matching TRBD2. V shed 2 bases, J shed 9 bases, and the junction held 6 bases outside the gene matches. Germline CDR1 reads SQVTM; CDR2 reads ANQGSEA. The CDR3 is 13 amino acids. The CDR3 DNA sequence: TGCAGCGTTGAAACGGGGGGGGGTCGTGAGCAGTTCTTC. As protein: CSVETGGGREQFF.

The chain links TRBV2 to TRBJ2-6; D is possibly TRBD2 (7 bases). The germline V gene encodes CDR1 SNHLY and CDR2 FYNNEI. This CDR3 has 17 amino acids. Trimming took 1 base from V and 2 from J, leaving 12 bases between them. DNA for the CDR3: TGTGCCAGCAGTGAAGACAGGGAGGGAGCTGGGGCCAACGTCCTGACTTTC. It encodes CASSEDREGAGANVLTF.

This sequence joins TRBV5-1 and TRBJ2-3; TRBD2 matches 10 bases. CDR1 is SGHRS and CDR2 is YFSETQ in the germline V gene. J was trimmed by 0 bases and V by 1 base; bases with no gene match: 17. This CDR3 has 21 amino acids. CDR3 nucleotide sequence: TGCGCCAGCAGCTTGTTCTTCCTAGCGGGAGCTAGGGGTTCTAGCACAGATACGCAGTATTTT. It translates to CASSLFFLAGARGSSTDTQYF.

The J gene is TRBJ2-1, the V gene TRBV30; 8 nucleotides line up with TRBD2. Germline values: CDR1 GTSNPN, CDR2 SVGIG (reference sequence). V dropped 3 bases and J dropped 6; count of bases not matched to a gene: 16. The CDR3 runs to 17 residues. The CDR3 DNA reads TGTGCCTGGAGGTACCTGGGCGAGCGGGAGAAGATCAATGAGCAGTTCTTC. It yields the protein CAWRYLGEREKINEQFF.

The chain uses TRBV6-6 and TRBJ1-5; 7 bases match TRBD1. This CDR3 contains 16 residues. CDR1 is MNHNY, CDR2 SVGAGI, per germline (reference sequence). V shed 7 bases, J shed 2 bases, and the junction held 11 bases outside the gene matches. The CDR3 loop is CASTAQGLSGNQPQHF. The CDR3 DNA sequence: TGTGCCAGCACGGCACAGGGGCTTTCGGGCAATCAGCCCCAGCATTTT.

This chain joins TRBV19 and TRBJ1-5, with 8 bases lining up with TRBD1. The germline V gene has CDR1 LNHDA and CDR2 SQIVND (reference sequence). The V and J ends lost 5 bases and 0 bases, in that order; junction bases with no gene match: 6. The CDR3 contains 16 residues. CDR3 region: CASSGDRPHSNQPQHF. CDR3 DNA sequence: TGTGCCAGTAGTGGGGACAGGCCACATAGCAATCAGCCCCAGCATTTT.

A remark on this clone: Compared with germline, one end of the junction differs, possibly owing to a read error. The chain joins TRBV13 to TRBJ2-3; 8 nucleotides align to TRBD2. The CDR3 has 17 residues. CDR1 is PRHDT and CDR2 is FYEKMQ in the germline V gene (reference sequence). The CDR3 spells CASSLGPGLEGTDTQYF. The CDR3 DNA follows: TGTGCCAGCAGCCTAGGACCGGGACTAGAGGGCACAGATACGCAGTATTTT.

The rearrangement links TRBV6-1 to TRBJ1-5; no clear D. Germline loops: CDR1 MNHNS, CDR2 SASEGT. The CDR3 loop spans 15 amino acids. Trimming took 8 bases from V and 2 from J, leaving 16 bases between them. The CDR3 here is CASRGDLLGNQPQHF. The CDR3 DNA reads TGTGCCAGCCGGGGAGACCTCCTTGGCAATCAGCCCCAGCATTTT.

This chain links TRBV11-2 with TRBJ2-1; possible D gene TRBD2, 6 bases. Germline CDR1 reads SGHAT; CDR2 reads FQNNGV. V shed 1 base and J shed 2 bases, with 6 bases lying between them. CDR3 length: 14 residues. Written as DNA, the CDR3 is TGTGCCAGCAGCTTAGCGGGAGCCTACAATGAGCAGTTCTTC. This codes for CASSLAGAYNEQFF.

This clone is a singleton in its sample. The chain uses TRBV5-6 and TRBJ1-3; 7 bases map to TRBD1. This CDR3 has 18 residues. J gave up 0 bases and V 1 base, and 10 bases lay outside the gene matches. Germline V gives CDR1 SGHDT, CDR2 YYEEEE. The CDR3 DNA is TGTGCCAGCAGCTTGACCCTCGGGACAGAGTTCTCTGGAAACACCATATATTTT. Amino acids: CASSLTLGTEFSGNTIYF.

This chain links TRBV28 with TRBJ2-7; 7 bases agree with TRBD1. Germline V gene lookup returns CDR1 MDHEN and CDR2 SYDVKM. The CDR3 is 13 amino acids. V lost 10 bases and J lost 3; bases outside the gene matches: 9. The CDR3 here is CATSTGTHYEQYF. The CDR3, as DNA: TGTGCCACTTCGACAGGGACCCACTACGAGCAGTACTTC.

The chain has TRBV11-3 and TRBJ2-5; TRBD2 is a possible D gene (6 bases). Trimming shortened V by 5 bases and J by 5 bases, and 15 bases separated the two germline ends. Germline V CDR1 and CDR2: SGHNT, YENEEA. CDR3 length: 14 residues. The CDR3 protein is CASSPGGGKETQYF. The CDR3 DNA is TGTGCCAGCAGCCCCGGTGGCGGGAAGGAGACCCAGTACTTC.

This clone turned up a few times. The chain employs TRBV9 and TRBJ1-1; D possibly corresponds to TRBD1 (5 bases). The CDR3 sequence is 13 residues long. Germline V gene sequence: CDR1 SGDLS, CDR2 YYNGEE. The ends were cut back, 4 bases at V and 7 bases at J, with 14 bases in the middle. CDR3 protein: CASSPPGQGEAFF. The CDR3 coding sequence is TGTGCCAGCAGCCCCCCCGGGCAGGGTGAAGCTTTCTTT.

The V call is TRBV11-2, the J call TRBJ2-7; TRBD1 aligns across 9 bases. The CDR3 has 15 residues. V lost 5 bases, J lost 6 bases, and 11 bases stayed unmatched. The germline CDR1 and CDR2 sequences are SGHAT and FQNNGV. The DNA of the CDR3 is TGTGCCAGCAGCGACTGGCGGGACAGGGATCCCGAGCAGTACTTC. Residues: CASSDWRDRDPEQYF.

V gene TRBV11-2 combines with J gene TRBJ1-5; D might be TRBD1 (5 bases). The V end was cut by 4 bases, the J end by 5 bases, with 9 bases between. The CDR3 is made up of 13 amino acids. Germline V gene lookup returns CDR1 SGHAT and CDR2 FQNNGV. The CDR3 loop is CASSSGGDQPQHF. In nucleotides, the CDR3 is TGTGCCAGCAGCTCCGGGGGGGATCAGCCCCAGCATTTT. Looking up the rest from reference TRBV11-2 and TRBJ1-5 gives the full variable domain: EAGVAQSPRYKIIEKRQSVAFWCNPISGHATLYWYQQILGQGPKLLIQFQNNGVVDDSQLPKDRFSAERLKGVDSTLKIQPAKLEDSAVYLCASSSGGDQPQHFGDGTRLSIL.

V gene TRBV23-1 combines with J gene TRBJ2-7, with 9 bases lining up with TRBD1. TRBV23-1 is filed as an ORF, its function uncertain. V gave up 4 bases and J gave up 3 bases; unmatched junction bases: 7. The CDR3 runs 15 residues. This chain's CDR3 is CASSRPGQGHYEQYF. The DNA of the CDR3 is TGCGCCAGCAGTCGCCCGGGACAGGGCCACTACGAGCAGTACTTC.

The chain is built from TRBV27 and TRBJ1-4, with 8 bases that match TRBD1. Germline-derived CDR1 and CDR2 are MNHEY and SMNVEV (reference sequence). The CDR3 has 14 residues. J was trimmed by 6 bases and V by 6 bases; bases with no gene match: 6. The CDR3 reads CASSRRGPDEKLFF. The CDR3, as DNA: TGTGCCAGCAGCCGCAGGGGGCCGGATGAAAAACTGTTTTTT.

CDR3 sequence reads: CASSFLLWDNSDSRGYTF. The CDR3, as DNA: TGTGCCAGCAGTTTCCTCCTATGGGACAACTCGGACTCAAGAGGCTACACCTTC. The chain carries TRBV7-2 and TRBJ1-2; D is perhaps TRBD1 (6 bases). Trimming shortened V by 6 bases and J by 8 bases, and 31 bases separated the two germline ends. CDR1 is SGHTA, CDR2 FQGNSA, per germline. This CDR3 has 18 amino acids.

This clone was seen a handful of times. The chain links TRBV28 to TRBJ2-7; TRBD2 matches 12 bases. Losses at the gene ends were 6 bases for V and 0 bases for J; bases not matched to a gene: 6. The CDR3 loop spans 16 amino acids. CDR1 is MDHEN and CDR2 is SYDVKM in the germline V gene. The DNA for the CDR3 is TGTGCCAGCAGCCTCGGACTAGCGGGAATCTCCTACGAGCAGTACTTC. Translated: CASSLGLAGISYEQYF.

CDR3 sequence reads: CSVEAQGAVNTIYF. In nucleotides, the CDR3 is TGCAGCGTTGAAGCACAGGGGGCCGTCAACACCATATATTTT. The chain recombines TRBV29-1 with TRBJ1-3; 9 positions agree with TRBD1. The V segment lost 1 base and the J segment 7 bases; nucleotides outside the gene matches: 5. There are 14 residues in the CDR3. Germline V gene sequence: CDR1 SQVTM, CDR2 ANQGSEA.

The sample holds one count of this clone. The gene calls are TRBV15 and TRBJ2-1; possibly TRBD2 for D (6 bases). The CDR3 extends over 15 amino acids. Germline V gene lookup returns CDR1 LNHNV and CDR2 YYDKDF (reference sequence). V was clipped by 1 base and J by 7 bases, with 14 bases between them. The CDR3 loop reads CATSRAQRERNEQFF. The CDR3 DNA follows: TGTGCCACCAGCAGAGCCCAACGGGAGAGGAATGAGCAGTTCTTC.

V usage is TRBV7-8 and J usage is TRBJ1-5; D possibly corresponds to TRBD1 (5 bases). The CDR3 runs 17 residues. Germline assignment: CDR1 SGHVS and CDR2 FQNEAQ. Trimming removed 9 bases at V and 1 base at J, with 22 bases between. The CDR3 protein is CARNRAGLRVSNQPQHF. The CDR3 nucleotides are TGTGCCAGGAATAGGGCAGGGTTAAGGGTAAGCAATCAGCCCCAGCATTTT.

The V and J genes are TRBV9 and TRBJ1-2, with D maybe TRBD1 (6 bases). V shed 3 bases and J shed 4 bases, with 13 bases lying between them. CDR1 and CDR2 (germline): SGDLS, YYNGEE. There are 14 residues in the CDR3. The CDR3 DNA reads TGTGCCAGCAGCGCCTCCGGGACACTCTATGGCTACACCTTC. Its translation is CASSASGTLYGYTF.

The chain is built from TRBV11-2 and TRBJ2-2, with 11 bases that match TRBD2. The CDR3 runs 17 residues. Germline CDR1 and CDR2: SGHAT and FQNNGV. V was pared by 1 base and J by 0 bases, with 1 base of the junction left unmatched. CDR3 coding DNA: TGTGCCAGCAGCTTAGGGACTAGCGGGCCGAACACCGGGGAGCTGTTTTTT. It translates to CASSLGTSGPNTGELFF.